These T cell receptor beta chains were read from a single sample in a study of T cell repertoires in cytomegalovirus infection. Their antigen targets remain unknown. TCRdb re-analysed the reads in MiXCR, keeping a single row per CDR3 protein. The sample contains around 710,000 distinct CDR3 sequences, roughly 28% of which appear only once. Here the sequenced sample was cultured CD8+ T cells from PBMCs, taken from culture after CMV antigen stimulation. Receptor source: a human donor in good health (CMV status not recorded). Some clones in this sample may be carry-over from other donors' samples. CDR3s include the opening cysteine and the closing phenylalanine or tryptophan. The order of the fields is V gene, J gene, clone size, D gene, CDR3 DNA, CDR3 protein. A D gene is named only where the DNA matches it firmly. Rows may omit the clone size; those that give it use once, few, many or a size class.

V: TRBV7-6
J: TRBJ2-3
size: few
D: TRBD2
DNA: TGTGCCAGCAGCTATATCTTGGCGGGGGGGGACACAGATACGCAGTATTTT
CDR3: CASSYILAGGDTDTQYF

V: TRBV28
J: TRBJ2-2
size: few
D: -
DNA: TGTGCCAGCAGTTTTACATTAACAGGGAGCACCGGGGAGCTGTTTTTT
CDR3: CASSFTLTGSTGELFF

V: TRBV6-1
J: TRBJ2-6
size: few
D: TRBD1
DNA: TGTGCCACGAGGACAGGGGAATTATACCGGTTCTCTGGGGCCAACGTCCTGACTTTC
CDR3: CATRTGELYRFSGANVLTF

V: TRBV19
J: TRBJ1-5
size: -
D: -
DNA: TGTGCCAGCCTCGGAGGAAACAATCAGCCCCAGCATTTT
CDR3: CASLGGNNQPQHF

V: TRBV27
J: TRBJ1-2
size: many
D: -
DNA: TGTGCCAGCAGTCCCCCGTCAGGGGTAGGCTACACCTTC
CDR3: CASSPPSGVGYTF

V: TRBV27
J: TRBJ1-5
size: -
D: TRBD1
DNA: TGTGCCAGCAGTTGGACAGGGCACCGGTATAATCAGCCCCAGCATTTT
CDR3: CASSWTGHRYNQPQHF

V: TRBV7-9
J: TRBJ2-1
size: many
D: -
DNA: TGTGCCAGCAGCCCCCAAGGGGGGAATGAGCAGTTCTTC
CDR3: CASSPQGGNEQFF

V: TRBV5-1
J: TRBJ1-1
size: -
D: TRBD1
DNA: TGCGCCAGCAGCTTAATAGGACAGGGGAGAATGAACACTGAAGCTTTCTTT
CDR3: CASSLIGQGRMNTEAFF

V: TRBV7-4
J: TRBJ2-2
size: few
D: TRBD2
DNA: TGTGCCAGCCGACTAGCGGGGCAGATCGGGGAGCTGTTTTTT
CDR3: CASRLAGQIGELFF

V: TRBV27
J: TRBJ1-5
size: -
D: -
DNA: TGTGCCAGCAGTTTCGTCCCCCCGCCCCAGCATTTT
CDR3: CASSFVPPPQHF

V: TRBV6-1
J: TRBJ2-5
size: -
D: -
DNA: TGTGCCAGCAGTCCCTGGACAGCCAGGAGGCGAAAAGAGACCCAGTACTTC
CDR3: CASSPWTARRRKETQYF

V: TRBV19
J: TRBJ2-1
size: few
D: -
DNA: TGTGCCAGTAGTATAAGTACTCGCTCCTACAATGAGCAGTTCTTC
CDR3: CASSISTRSYNEQFF

V: TRBV4-1
J: TRBJ1-1
size: -
D: -
DNA: TGCGCCAGCAGCCAGGCGCCGGGACCCCCTCAGGAAGCTTTCTTT
CDR3: CASSQAPGPPQEAFF